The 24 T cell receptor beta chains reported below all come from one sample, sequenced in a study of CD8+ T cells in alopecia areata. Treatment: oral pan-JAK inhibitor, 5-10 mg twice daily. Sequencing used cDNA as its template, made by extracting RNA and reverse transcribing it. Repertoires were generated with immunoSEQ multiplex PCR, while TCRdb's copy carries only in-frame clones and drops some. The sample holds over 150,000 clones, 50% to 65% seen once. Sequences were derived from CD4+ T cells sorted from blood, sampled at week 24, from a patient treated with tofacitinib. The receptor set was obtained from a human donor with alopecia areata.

CDR3 DNA: TGTGCCATCAGTGAATTGGCAGGCTACGAGCAGTACTTC. Amino acids: CAISELAGYEQYF. The rearrangement links TRBV10-3 to TRBJ2-7; D is unresolved. Trimming took off 3 bases at V and 3 bases at J, with 9 bases between the two ends. The CDR3 loop spans 13 amino acids. CDR1 and CDR2 (germline): ENHRY, SYGVKD.

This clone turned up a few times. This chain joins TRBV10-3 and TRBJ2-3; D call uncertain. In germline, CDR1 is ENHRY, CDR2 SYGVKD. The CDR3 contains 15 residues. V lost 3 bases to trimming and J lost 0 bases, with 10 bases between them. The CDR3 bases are TGTGCCATCAGTGAACCCAGCACTAGCACAGATACGCAGTATTTT. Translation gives CAISEPSTSTDTQYF.

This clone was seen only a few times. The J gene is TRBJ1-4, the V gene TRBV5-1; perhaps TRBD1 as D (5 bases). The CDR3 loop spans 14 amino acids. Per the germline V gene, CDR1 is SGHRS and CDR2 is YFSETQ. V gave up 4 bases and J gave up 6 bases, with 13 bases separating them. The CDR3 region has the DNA TGCGCCAGCAGCCTGGGACGGTATGATGAAAAACTGTTTTTT. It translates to CASSLGRYDEKLFF.

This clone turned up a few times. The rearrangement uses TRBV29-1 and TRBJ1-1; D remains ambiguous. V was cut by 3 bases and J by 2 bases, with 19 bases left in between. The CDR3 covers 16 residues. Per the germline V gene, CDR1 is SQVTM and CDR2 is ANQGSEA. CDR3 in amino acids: CSVDGVFGVLNTEAFF. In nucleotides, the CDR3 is TGCAGCGTTGATGGGGTTTTTGGGGTCTTAAACACTGAAGCTTTCTTT.

DNA for the CDR3: TGTGCCAGCAGTGCAGGAAGGAGGTCCGAGCAGTTCTTC. This sequence encodes CASSAGRRSEQFF. The rearrangement uses TRBV2 and TRBJ2-1; TRBD2 is a possible D gene (5 bases). V dropped 4 bases and J dropped 10 bases, with 14 bases sitting between them. The CDR3 contains 13 residues. CDR1 is SNHLY, CDR2 FYNNEI, per germline.

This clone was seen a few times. CDR3 loop: CSVEVYRTNYGYTF. The CDR3 DNA sequence: TGCAGCGTTGAAGTCTATCGGACGAACTATGGCTACACCTTC. The gene calls are TRBV29-1 and TRBJ1-2; the D is unclear. Germline V gives CDR1 SQVTM, CDR2 ANQGSEA. V was pared by 1 base and J by 2 bases, with 11 bases between. This CDR3 region has 14 residues.

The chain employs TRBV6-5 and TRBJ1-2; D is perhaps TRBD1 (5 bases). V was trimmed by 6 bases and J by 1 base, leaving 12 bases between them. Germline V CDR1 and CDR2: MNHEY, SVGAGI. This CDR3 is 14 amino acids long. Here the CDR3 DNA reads TGTGCCAGCAGCGCCAGGGCCGGTAACTATGGCTACACCTTC. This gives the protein CASSARAGNYGYTF.

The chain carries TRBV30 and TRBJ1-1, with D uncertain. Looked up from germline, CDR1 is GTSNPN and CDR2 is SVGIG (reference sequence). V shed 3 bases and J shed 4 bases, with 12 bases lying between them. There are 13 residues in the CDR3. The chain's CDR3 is CAWSLMESTEAFF. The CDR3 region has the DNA TGTGCCTGGAGCTTGATGGAAAGCACTGAAGCTTTCTTT.

CDR3 nucleotides: TGTGCCAGCAGTTTCACAGGGAACACTGAAGCTTTCTTT. It is translated as CASSFTGNTEAFF. The genes are TRBV6-5 and TRBJ1-1, with a tentative D call TRBD1 (5 bases). The germline CDR1 and CDR2 sequences are MNHEY and SVGAGI. This CDR3 contains 13 residues. V was cut by 4 bases and J by 1 base, with 7 bases left in between.

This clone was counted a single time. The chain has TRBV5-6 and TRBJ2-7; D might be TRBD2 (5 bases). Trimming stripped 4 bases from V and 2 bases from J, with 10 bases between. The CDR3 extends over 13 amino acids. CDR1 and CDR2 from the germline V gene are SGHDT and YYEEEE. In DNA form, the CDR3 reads TGTGCCAGCAGCATGGGGAGCGCCTACGAGCAGTACTTC. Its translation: CASSMGSAYEQYF. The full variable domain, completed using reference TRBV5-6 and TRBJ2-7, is DAGVTQSPTHLIKTRGQQVTLRCSPKSGHDTVSWYQQALGQGPQFIFQYYEEEERQRGNFPDRFSGHQFPNYSSELNVNALLLGDSALYLCASSMGSAYEQYFGPGTRLTVT.

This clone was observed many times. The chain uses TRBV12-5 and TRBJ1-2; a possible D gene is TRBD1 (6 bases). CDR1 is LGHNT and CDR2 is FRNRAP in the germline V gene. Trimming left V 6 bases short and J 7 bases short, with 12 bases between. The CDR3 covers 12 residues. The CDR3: CASGQDRFGYTF. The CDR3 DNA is TGTGCTAGTGGCCAAGACAGGTTTGGCTACACCTTC.

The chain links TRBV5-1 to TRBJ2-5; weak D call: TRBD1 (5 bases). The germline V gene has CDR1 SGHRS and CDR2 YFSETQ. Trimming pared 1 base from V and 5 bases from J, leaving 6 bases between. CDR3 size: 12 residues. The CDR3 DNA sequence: TGCGCCAGCAGCTTGCGACAGGAGACCCAGTACTTC. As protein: CASSLRQETQYF.

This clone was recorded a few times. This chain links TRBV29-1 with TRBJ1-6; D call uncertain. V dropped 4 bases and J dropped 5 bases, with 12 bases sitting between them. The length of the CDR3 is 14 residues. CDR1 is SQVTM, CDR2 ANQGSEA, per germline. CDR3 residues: CSVAMGGDNSPLHF. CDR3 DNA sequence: TGCAGCGTTGCCATGGGTGGGGATAATTCACCCCTCCACTTT.

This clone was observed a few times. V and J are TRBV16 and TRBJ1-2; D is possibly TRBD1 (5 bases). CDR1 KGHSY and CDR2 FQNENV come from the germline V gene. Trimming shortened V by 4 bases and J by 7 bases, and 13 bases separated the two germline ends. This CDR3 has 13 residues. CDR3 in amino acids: CASSLSGAGGYTF. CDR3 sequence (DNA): TGTGCCAGCAGCCTCAGTGGGGCCGGTGGCTACACCTTC.

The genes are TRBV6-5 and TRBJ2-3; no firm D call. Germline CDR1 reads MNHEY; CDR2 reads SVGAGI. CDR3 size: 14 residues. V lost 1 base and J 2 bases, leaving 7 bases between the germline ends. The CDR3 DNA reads TGTGCCAGCAGTTACTACAGCCCCACAGATACGCAGTATTTT. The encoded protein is CASSYYSPTDTQYF.

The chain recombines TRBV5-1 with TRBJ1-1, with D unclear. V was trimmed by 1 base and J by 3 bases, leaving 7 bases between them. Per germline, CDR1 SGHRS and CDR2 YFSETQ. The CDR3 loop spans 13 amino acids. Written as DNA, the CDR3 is TGCGCCAGCAGCTTGCAGCGCGACACTGAAGCTTTCTTT. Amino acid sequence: CASSLQRDTEAFF.

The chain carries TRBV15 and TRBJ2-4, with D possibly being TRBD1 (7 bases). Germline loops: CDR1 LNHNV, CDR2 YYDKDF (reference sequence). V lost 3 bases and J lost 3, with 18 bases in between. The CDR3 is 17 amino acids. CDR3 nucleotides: TGTGCCACCAGCAGGAAAACAGGGGACTTTGGCAAAAACATTCAGTACTTC. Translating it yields CATSRKTGDFGKNIQYF.

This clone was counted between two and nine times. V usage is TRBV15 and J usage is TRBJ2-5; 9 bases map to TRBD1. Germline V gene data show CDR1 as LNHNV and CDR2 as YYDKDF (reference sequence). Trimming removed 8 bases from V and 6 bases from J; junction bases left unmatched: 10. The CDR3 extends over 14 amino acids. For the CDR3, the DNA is TGTGCCACCCACGGGACAGGGTTAGGAAAGACCCAGTACTTC. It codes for CATHGTGLGKTQYF. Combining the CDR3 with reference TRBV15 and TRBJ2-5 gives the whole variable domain DAMVIQNPRYQVTQFGKPVTLSCSQTLNHNVMYWYQQKSSQAPKLLFHYYDKDFNNEADTPDNFQSRRPNTSFCFLDIRSPGLGDTAMYLCATHGTGLGKTQYFGPGTRLLVL.

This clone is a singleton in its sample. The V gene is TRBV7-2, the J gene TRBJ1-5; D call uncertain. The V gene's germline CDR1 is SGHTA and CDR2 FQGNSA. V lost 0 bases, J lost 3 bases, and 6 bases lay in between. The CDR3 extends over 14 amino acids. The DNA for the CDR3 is TGTGCCAGCAGCTTAGCGACGAACAATCAGCCCCAGCATTTT. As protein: CASSLATNNQPQHF.

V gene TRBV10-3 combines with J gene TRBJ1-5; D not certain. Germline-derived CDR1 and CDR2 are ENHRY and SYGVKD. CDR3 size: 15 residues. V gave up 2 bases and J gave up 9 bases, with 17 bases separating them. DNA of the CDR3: TGTGCCATCAGTGAGCTAGTATTAGCCCAAGGGCCCCAGCATTTT. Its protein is CAISELVLAQGPQHF.

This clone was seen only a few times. The CDR3 protein is CSTVITDTQYF. CDR3 in DNA: TGCAGCACAGTAATCACAGATACGCAGTATTTT. The J gene is TRBJ2-3, the V gene TRBV20-1; D gene ambiguous. CDR3 length equals 11 residues. Germline CDR1 reads DFQATT; CDR2 reads SNEGSKA (reference sequence).

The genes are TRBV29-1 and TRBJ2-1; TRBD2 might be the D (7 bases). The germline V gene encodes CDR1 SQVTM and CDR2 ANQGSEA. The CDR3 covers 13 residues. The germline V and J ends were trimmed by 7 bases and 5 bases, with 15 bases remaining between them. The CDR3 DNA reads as TGCAGCGAGTACACGGGGGGCCACAATGAGCAGTTCTTC. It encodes CSEYTGGHNEQFF.

The CDR3 nucleotides are TGTGCCAGCAGCGTAGACAGCAGCTATGGCTACACCTTC. It is translated as CASSVDSSYGYTF. The chain is built from TRBV9 and TRBJ1-2; no clear D. The CDR3 totals 13 residues. Trimming cost V 0 bases and J 4 bases, with 7 bases left between them. Germline V gene data show CDR1 as SGDLS and CDR2 as YYNGEE.

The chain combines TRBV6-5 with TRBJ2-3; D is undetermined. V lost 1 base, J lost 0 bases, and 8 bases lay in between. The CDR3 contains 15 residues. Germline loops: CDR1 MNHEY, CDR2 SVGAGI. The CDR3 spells CASSYLGKSTDTQYF. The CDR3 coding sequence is TGTGCCAGCAGTTACTTGGGAAAGAGCACAGATACGCAGTATTTT.